The rows below give T cell receptor beta chains drawn from one sample of a study of T cells in Graves' hyperthyroidism and ophthalmopathy. TCRdb reprocessed the multiplex PCR reads with MiXCR, giving one entry per CDR3 protein. Of around 420,000 distinct CDR3 sequences in the sample, approximately 15% were seen once. The sequencing input was blood. Receptors were obtained from a woman younger than 30 with Graves' hyperthyroidism. CDR3s include the opening cysteine and the closing phenylalanine or tryptophan. Fields, in order: clone size, D gene, V gene, J gene, CDR3 DNA, CDR3 protein. D genes are given only for firm matches. For some rows the clone size is stated as once, few or many, or as a class when expanded; others skip it.

abundance: .; d_gene: .; v_gene: TRBV6-4; j_gene: TRBJ1-6; CDR3nt: TGTGCCAGCAGTGTGGGAGGCGATAATTCACCCCTCCACTTT; CDR3aa: CASSVGGDNSPLHF
abundance: .; d_gene: .; v_gene: TRBV7-8; j_gene: TRBJ1-5; CDR3nt: TGTGCCAGCAGCTTAGCGGATCAGCCCCAGCATTTT; CDR3aa: CASSLADQPQHF
abundance: many; d_gene: .; v_gene: TRBV7-9; j_gene: TRBJ2-5; CDR3nt: TGTGCCAGCATGGACACAGGTCAAGAGACCCAGTACTTC; CDR3aa: CASMDTGQETQYF
abundance: many; d_gene: TRBD1; v_gene: TRBV2; j_gene: TRBJ1-2; CDR3nt: TGTGCCAGCATTGAGGGGGGACAGGGCTACACCTTC; CDR3aa: CASIEGGQGYTF
abundance: .; d_gene: .; v_gene: TRBV12-3/TRBV12-4; j_gene: TRBJ2-1; CDR3nt: TGTGCCAGCAGTTTCTTGGGGGGGCATGAGCAGTTCTTC; CDR3aa: CASSFLGGHEQFF
abundance: many; d_gene: .; v_gene: TRBV5-1; j_gene: TRBJ1-1; CDR3nt: TGCGCCAGCAGCTTCGGGCCGAACACTGAAGCTTTCTTT; CDR3aa: CASSFGPNTEAFF
abundance: .; d_gene: TRBD1; v_gene: TRBV5-8; j_gene: TRBJ2-5; CDR3nt: TGTGCCAGCAGCTTAGAAGGACAGGGTTATTTAGAGACCCAGTACTTC; CDR3aa: CASSLEGQGYLETQYF
abundance: many; d_gene: TRBD1; v_gene: TRBV20-1; j_gene: TRBJ2-3; CDR3nt: TGCAGTGCTCTCTCGACAGGGGGACGCACAGATACGCAGTATTTT; CDR3aa: CSALSTGGRTDTQYF
abundance: many; d_gene: TRBD1; v_gene: TRBV7-9; j_gene: TRBJ2-3; CDR3nt: TGTGCCAGCAGCCTACTCAAAGACAGGGATAGCACAGATACGCAGTATTTT; CDR3aa: CASSLLKDRDSTDTQYF
abundance: few; d_gene: .; v_gene: TRBV4-3; j_gene: TRBJ1-2; CDR3nt: TGCGCCAGCAGCCAAGATTCACAGGTTGGCTACACCTTC; CDR3aa: CASSQDSQVGYTF
abundance: many; d_gene: TRBD1; v_gene: TRBV11-1; j_gene: TRBJ1-1; CDR3nt: TGTGCCAGCCGGACAGGAGAACAGAACACTGAAGCTTTCTTT; CDR3aa: CASRTGEQNTEAFF